One and the same sample provided the 27 T cell receptor beta chains below, sequenced in a study of T-cell reconstitution after alpha-beta-depleted transplantation in children (dated by TCRdb to 2015 to 2016). The library was prepared using PCR. Sequencing instrument: Illumina HiSeq 2500. Molecular barcoding was employed in the preparation of TCR libraries, with unique molecular identifiers being used to normalize TCRbeta repertoire quantification. TCRdb reran the public reads through fastp at Q25 and MiXCR, keeping productive beta chains. Identical CDR3 protein sequences are pooled into one entry, listed with their most common genes and DNA. The sample table holds approximately 1,000,000 distinct CDR3 sequences, of which roughly 29% were seen once. Roughly 30% of the sample comes from the top ten. The treatment or condition label here, explained by the study, means: allogeneic hematopoietic cell transplantation with graft depleted of TCRalphabeta T cells and CD19 B cells.

The source was PBMCs, mostly from graft donor cells, collected 360 days after TCRalphabeta/CD19-depleted stem cell transplant. Receptors were obtained from a boy under three years old who had a stem cell transplant for SCID, so the T cells may come from the graft donor.

This clonotype was detected only a few times. The gene calls are TRBV28 and TRBJ2-7, with no clear D. This CDR3 contains 12 residues. Germline CDR1 reads MDHEN; CDR2 reads SYDVKM. Trimming shortened V by 6 bases and J by 4 bases, and 10 bases separated the two germline ends. DNA of the CDR3: TGTGCCAGCAGCTCCCGGTATTACGAGCAGTACTTC. Translating gives CASSSRYYEQYF.

The chain combines TRBV4-1 with TRBJ2-7; no clear D. Germline CDR1 MGHRA, CDR2 YSYEKL. V lost 2 bases to trimming and J lost 3 bases, with 8 bases between them. The CDR3 covers 13 residues. The CDR3 DNA sequence: TGCGCCAGCAGCCAATCCCATCTCTACGAGCAGTACTTC. Translated, it gives CASSQSHLYEQYF.

J is TRBJ2-1 and V is TRBV12-3 or TRBV12-4; D might be TRBD2 (7 bases). This CDR3 spans 15 amino acids. Trimming stripped 3 bases from V and 0 bases from J, with 9 bases between. CDR3 coding DNA: TGTGCCAGCAGTTTTGCGGGGGCCTCCTACAATGAGCAGTTCTTC. Translation: CASSFAGASYNEQFF.

The chain couples TRBV7-8 to TRBJ2-3; TRBD2 might be the D (6 bases). Trimming removed 8 bases at V and 0 bases at J, with 15 bases between. Germline V gene data show CDR1 as SGHVS and CDR2 as FQNEAQ. CDR3 length: 15 amino acids. CDR3 coding DNA: TGTGCCAGCTTAGCATCCCGGGGGAGCACAGATACGCAGTATTTT. As protein: CASLASRGSTDTQYF. The full variable domain, completed using reference TRBV7-8 and TRBJ2-3, is GAGVSQSPRYKVAKRGQDVALRCDPISGHVSLFWYQQALGQGPEFLTYFQNEAQLDKSGLPSDRFFAERPEGSVSTLKIQRTQQEDSAVYLCASLASRGSTDTQYFGPGTRLTVL.

The J gene is TRBJ1-2, the V gene TRBV3-1; tentatively, D is TRBD1 (5 bases). The CDR3 length is 15 residues. Germline-derived CDR1 and CDR2 are LGHDT and YNNKEL (reference sequence). Trimming stripped 0 bases from V and 8 bases from J, with 16 bases between. CDR3 amino acids: CASSQEQTGGGGYTF. The CDR3 bases are TGTGCCAGCAGCCAAGAGCAAACAGGTGGTGGAGGCTACACCTTC.

This clonotype was counted only a few times. The chain has TRBV15 and TRBJ2-1, with no clear D. The germline gives CDR1 LNHNV, CDR2 YYDKDF (reference sequence). The CDR3 sequence is 14 residues long. V lost 3 bases and J 10 bases, leaving 16 bases between the germline ends. In DNA form, the CDR3 reads TGTGCCACCAGCAGGGGTTGGGCCATCCCGGAGCAGTTCTTC. As protein: CATSRGWAIPEQFF.

V gene TRBV3-1 combines with J gene TRBJ1-2; TRBD1 matches at 7 bases. Germline V CDR1 and CDR2: LGHDT, YNNKEL (reference sequence). The junction had 4 bases not matched to a gene; V was cut back by 1 base and J by 2 bases. The CDR3 contains 15 residues. The CDR3 nucleotides read TGTGCCAGCAGCCAAGGGACAGGAGAGAACTATGGCTACACCTTC. Amino acid sequence: CASSQGTGENYGYTF.

The chain is built from TRBV9 and TRBJ2-3, with 14 bases matching TRBD2. CDR3 length: 18 amino acids. Germline loops: CDR1 SGDLS, CDR2 YYNGEE. The V and J ends lost 4 bases and 4 bases, in that order; junction bases with no gene match: 11. The CDR3 region has the DNA TGTGCCAGCAGCCCGCCCTGGGGACTAGCGGGGGAATCAGATACGCAGTATTTT. It codes for CASSPPWGLAGESDTQYF.

This clonotype has just a few counts. The rearrangement uses TRBV5-1 and TRBJ2-3; maybe TRBD1 (5 bases). This CDR3 comprises 14 residues. CDR1 and CDR2 from the germline V gene are SGHRS and YFSETQ. Trimming pared 1 base from V and 6 bases from J, leaving 12 bases between. CDR3 sequence (DNA): TGCGCCAGCAGCTTGATGGGGCAGGCGGATACGCAGTATTTT. Amino acids: CASSLMGQADTQYF.

This clonotype was counted many times. The gene calls are TRBV29-1 and TRBJ2-1, with a possible D match to TRBD1 (6 bases). Trimming pared 2 bases from V and 3 bases from J, leaving 11 bases between. The CDR3 runs 14 residues. Germline loops: CDR1 SQVTM, CDR2 ANQGSEA. The CDR3 sequence: CSVELGAGYNEQFF. CDR3 in DNA: TGCAGCGTTGAATTGGGGGCAGGCTACAATGAGCAGTTCTTC.

This chain connects TRBV20-1 to TRBJ2-1, with TRBD2 matching over 8 bases. This CDR3 is 13 amino acids long. V lost 3 bases, J lost 7 bases, and 5 bases stayed unmatched. The germline V gene has CDR1 DFQATT and CDR2 SNEGSKA (reference sequence). The CDR3 DNA reads TGCAGTGCTAGTAGCGGGGCGGGGAATGAGCAGTTCTTC. It translates to CSASSGAGNEQFF.

The table lists this clonotype with a few counts. J is TRBJ1-4 and V is TRBV12-3 or TRBV12-4; 9 nucleotides agree with TRBD1. After removal of 5 bases from V and 3 bases from J, the junction contained 7 bases not matched to a gene. The CDR3 is 16 amino acids. The CDR3 reads CASSPGTGFPNEKLFF. CDR3 nucleotide sequence: TGTGCCAGCAGTCCCGGGACAGGGTTCCCTAATGAAAAACTGTTTTTT.

This clonotype turned up a few times. V is TRBV12-3 or TRBV12-4 and J is TRBJ2-3; TRBD2 aligns across 7 bases. The CDR3 is 14 residues long. J gave up 5 bases and V 4 bases, and 6 bases lay outside the gene matches. The CDR3 is CASSWERGIDTQYF. CDR3 DNA sequence: TGTGCCAGCAGTTGGGAGCGGGGTATAGATACGCAGTATTTT.

This clonotype has at least ten counts. The chain combines TRBV18 with TRBJ2-1; D not resolved. CDR1 and CDR2 (germline): KGHSH, LQKENI. The CDR3 is 12 residues long. The ends were cut back, 3 bases at V and 4 bases at J, with 4 bases in the middle. CDR3: CASSPPYNEQFF. In DNA, the CDR3 is TGTGCCAGCTCACCTCCATACAATGAGCAGTTCTTC.

The chain has TRBV20-1 and TRBJ2-2, with D perhaps matching TRBD1 (6 bases). The germline V and J ends were trimmed by 3 bases and 2 bases, with 13 bases remaining between them. Germline loops: CDR1 DFQATT, CDR2 SNEGSKA (reference sequence). The length of the CDR3 is 15 residues. The CDR3 DNA is TGCAGTGCTAGCCCGGACAGAGCCAACACCGGGGAGCTGTTTTTT. This encodes CSASPDRANTGELFF.

This clonotype showed up just a few times. The chain is built from TRBV9 and TRBJ2-1; 7 bases match TRBD1. Trimming cost V 7 bases and J 6 bases; bases outside gene matches: 13. The CDR3 runs to 15 residues. Germline CDR1 is SGDLS and CDR2 is YYNGEE. The CDR3 bases are TGTGCCAGCTCAGTCCGGACAGGCCCCTTCAATGAGCAGTTCTTC. Its translation is CASSVRTGPFNEQFF.

A few counts support this clonotype. The chain couples TRBV6-5 to TRBJ2-6; 9 bases fit TRBD2. Trimming took 2 bases from V and 0 from J; bases not matched to a gene: 5. There are 18 residues in the CDR3. Germline CDR1 is MNHEY and CDR2 is SVGAGI. The CDR3 reads CASSYNAGGSSGANVLTF. The DNA for the CDR3 is TGTGCCAGCAGTTACAATGCGGGGGGGAGCTCTGGGGCCAACGTCCTGACTTTC.

Only a few counts were recorded for this clonotype. The CDR3 DNA reads as TGCGCCAGCAGCCAAGAACTGGGGGCCACAGATACGCAGTATTTT. This encodes CASSQELGATDTQYF. V usage is TRBV4-1 and J usage is TRBJ2-3; tentatively, D is TRBD1 (6 bases). Trimming stripped 0 bases from V and 2 bases from J, with 9 bases between. CDR1 is MGHRA, CDR2 YSYEKL, per germline. There are 15 residues in the CDR3.

This clonotype was observed a handful of times. CDR3 coding DNA: TGTGCCAGCAGTTTTATGGGACTAGCGGAAGAGACCCAGTACTTC. Encoded protein: CASSFMGLAEETQYF. The V gene is TRBV27, the J gene TRBJ2-5, with 11 bases lining up with TRBD2. There are 15 residues in the CDR3. V was pared by 3 bases and J by 3 bases, with 3 bases of the junction left unmatched. Per the germline V gene, CDR1 is MNHEY and CDR2 is SMNVEV (reference sequence).

This clonotype has only a few counts. The chain employs TRBV28 and TRBJ1-1; D is unresolved. V shed 5 bases and J shed 1 base, with 11 bases lying between them. This CDR3 comprises 14 residues. Germline V CDR1 and CDR2: MDHEN, SYDVKM. The CDR3 DNA sequence: TGTGCCAGCAGTCCCTATCCACAGAACACTGAAGCTTTCTTT. Protein product: CASSPYPQNTEAFF.

CDR3 nucleotide sequence: TGTGCCAGCAGCCAAGGGTACGGGGCGCGGGAGACCCAGTACTTC. Residues: CASSQGYGARETQYF. V gene TRBV4-2 combines with J gene TRBJ2-5, with D perhaps matching TRBD1 or TRBD2 (5 bases each). The germline gives CDR1 LGHNA, CDR2 YNFKEQ. Between the trimmed V and J ends, which lost 1 base and 5 bases, there was a span of 14 bases. This CDR3 spans 15 amino acids.

The V gene is TRBV10-3, the J gene TRBJ2-1; D gene uncertain. V lost 0 bases and J lost 6, with 15 bases in between. This CDR3 region has 16 residues. Germline CDR1 reads ENHRY; CDR2 reads SYGVKD. In DNA, the CDR3 is TGTGCCATCAGTGAGTCGAGCCCCGTGGCAAGCAATGAGCAGTTCTTC. It translates to CAISESSPVASNEQFF.

This clonotype showed up just a few times. The V call is TRBV29-1, the J call TRBJ2-1; D uncertain. CDR1 and CDR2 (germline): SQVTM, ANQGSEA. Trimming left V 7 bases short and J 12 bases short, with 13 bases between. The CDR3 runs to 10 residues. DNA of the CDR3: TGCAGCGGCGAGTACTTTGGGCAGTTCTTC. Protein: CSGEYFGQFF.

Written as DNA, the CDR3 is TGTGCCAGCAGTTACCGGGGGCAAGGGAACACTGAAGCTTTCTTT. It codes for CASSYRGQGNTEAFF. The J gene is TRBJ1-1, the V gene TRBV6-2 or TRBV6-3; D may be TRBD1 (6 bases). CDR1 MNHEY and CDR2 SVGEGT come from the germline V gene. The CDR3 is 15 residues long. V lost 2 bases and J 1 base, leaving 11 bases between the germline ends.

V is TRBV7-2 and J is TRBJ2-4, with D possibly matching TRBD1 (6 bases). V lost 3 bases and J 0 bases, leaving 9 bases between the germline ends. This CDR3 has 15 residues. Germline V gives CDR1 SGHTA, CDR2 FQGNSA. The CDR3 loop is CASSFRQVAKNIQYF. CDR3 DNA: TGTGCCAGCAGCTTTCGACAGGTAGCCAAAAACATTCAGTACTTC.

The chain is built from TRBV6-1 and TRBJ1-1, with D unresolved. The V end was cut by 7 bases, the J end by 11 bases, with 11 bases between. This CDR3 is 10 amino acids long. Germline V lookup: CDR1 MNHNS, CDR2 SASEGT. CDR3 in amino acids: CASNTRRAFF. The DNA of the CDR3 is TGTGCCAGCAATACTAGGAGGGCTTTCTTT.

The chain joins TRBV7-9 to TRBJ2-7; 9 nucleotides agree with TRBD1. The CDR3 is 14 amino acids. Germline V gives CDR1 SEHNR, CDR2 FQNEAQ (reference sequence). J gave up 5 bases and V 4 bases, and 6 bases lay outside the gene matches. The CDR3 here is CASSSGQGKDEQYF. The CDR3 bases are TGTGCCAGCAGCTCGGGACAGGGCAAGGACGAGCAGTACTTC.